This T cell receptor (beta chain) was sequenced during a study of a mutant IDH1 vaccine in newly diagnosed glioma. Across the study: Eight vaccinations went to patients in weeks 1, 3, 5, 7, 11, 15, 19, 23. Vaccines began 4-6 weeks after radiotherapy alone, or with temozolomide cycles. Study outcomes and limitations: Vaccination elicited immune responses in around 92% of patients.

This sample's time point: week 11, during vaccination. In every dose of vaccine, 300 ug of mutant IDH1 20-mer peptide was given alongside topical imiquimod. Donors' newly diagnosed IDH1-mutant WHO grade 3 or 4 astrocytomas lacked nuclear ATRX. Only in-frame clones appear in the TCRdb table, and some are missing; sequencing was by immunoSEQ multiplex PCR. The sample holds over 95,000 clones, almost 90% seen once. Details on this clone: The antigen is not known.

With 6 bases clipped from V and 9 bases from J, the junction kept 6 bases outside the gene matches. Germline CDR1 reads WNHNN; CDR2 reads SYGVQD (reference sequence). The length of the CDR3 is 13 residues. V and J are TRBV10-1 and TRBJ2-4; 9 bases fit TRBD2. The receptor comes from a woman aged 45-59 years with glioma. The sequenced sample was PBMCs, obtained from a glioma patient whose treatment included an IDH1 peptide vaccine. The CDR3 region has the DNA TGCGCCAGCAGCGGGACTAGCTCCGGCATTCAGTACTTC. It encodes CASSGTSSGIQYF.